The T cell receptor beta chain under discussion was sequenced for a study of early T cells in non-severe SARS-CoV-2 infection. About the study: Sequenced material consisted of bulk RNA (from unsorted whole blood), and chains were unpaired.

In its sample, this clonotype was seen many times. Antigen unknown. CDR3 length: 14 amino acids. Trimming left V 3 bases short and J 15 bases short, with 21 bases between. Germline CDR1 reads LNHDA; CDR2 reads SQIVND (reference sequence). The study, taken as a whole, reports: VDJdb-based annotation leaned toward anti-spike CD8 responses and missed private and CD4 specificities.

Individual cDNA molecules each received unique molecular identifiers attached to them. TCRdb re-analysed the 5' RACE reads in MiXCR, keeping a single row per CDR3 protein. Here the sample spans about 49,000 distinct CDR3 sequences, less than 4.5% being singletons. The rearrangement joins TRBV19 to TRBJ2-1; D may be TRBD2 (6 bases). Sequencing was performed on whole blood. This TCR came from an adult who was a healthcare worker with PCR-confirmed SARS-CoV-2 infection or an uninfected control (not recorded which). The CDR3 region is CASSIFPGDLKSFF. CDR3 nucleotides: TGTGCCAGTAGTATCTTCCCGGGGGACCTGAAATCGTTCTTC.